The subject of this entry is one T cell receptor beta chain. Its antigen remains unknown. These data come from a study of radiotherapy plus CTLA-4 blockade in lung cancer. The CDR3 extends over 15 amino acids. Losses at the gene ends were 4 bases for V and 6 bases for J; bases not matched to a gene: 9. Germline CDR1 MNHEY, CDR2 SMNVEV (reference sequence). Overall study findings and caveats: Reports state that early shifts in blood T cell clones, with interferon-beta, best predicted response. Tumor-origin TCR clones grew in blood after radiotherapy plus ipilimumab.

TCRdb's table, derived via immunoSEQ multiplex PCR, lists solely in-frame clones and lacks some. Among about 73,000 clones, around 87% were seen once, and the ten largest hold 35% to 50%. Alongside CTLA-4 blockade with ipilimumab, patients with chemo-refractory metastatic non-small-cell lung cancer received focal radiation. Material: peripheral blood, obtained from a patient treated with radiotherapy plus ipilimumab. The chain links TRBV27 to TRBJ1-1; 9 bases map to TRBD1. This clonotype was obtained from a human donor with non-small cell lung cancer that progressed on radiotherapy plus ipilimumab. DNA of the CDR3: TGTGCCAGCAGTTCGGGACAGGGCTTAGAAGCTGAAGCTTTCTTT. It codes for CASSSGQGLEAEAFF.